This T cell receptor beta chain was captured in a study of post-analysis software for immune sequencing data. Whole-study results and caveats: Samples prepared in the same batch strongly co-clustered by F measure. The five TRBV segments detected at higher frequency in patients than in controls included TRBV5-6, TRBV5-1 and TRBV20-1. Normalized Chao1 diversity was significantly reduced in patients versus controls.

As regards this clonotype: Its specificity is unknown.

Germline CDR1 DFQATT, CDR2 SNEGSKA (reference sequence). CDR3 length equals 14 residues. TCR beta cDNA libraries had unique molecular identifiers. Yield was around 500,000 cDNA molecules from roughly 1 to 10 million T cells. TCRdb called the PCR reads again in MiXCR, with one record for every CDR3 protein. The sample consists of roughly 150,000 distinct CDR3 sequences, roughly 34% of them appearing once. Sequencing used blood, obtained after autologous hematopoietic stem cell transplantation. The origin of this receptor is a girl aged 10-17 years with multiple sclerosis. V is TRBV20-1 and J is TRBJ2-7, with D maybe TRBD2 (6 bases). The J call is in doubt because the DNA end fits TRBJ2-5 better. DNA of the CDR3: TGCAGTGCTAGAGATTCGGGAGTGGCGGAGACCCAGTACTTC. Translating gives CSARDSGVAETQYF.